The rows below give T cell receptor beta chains drawn from one sample of a study of metastatic and nonmetastatic thyroid tumors. TCRdb used MiXCR to call clones anew from the PCR reads. The table records around 14,000 clones, roughly a quarter of them present only once. Sequenced: tumor tissue. These receptors all come from a female donor with papillary thyroid cancer or a benign thyroid nodule (not recorded which). Some clones in this sample may be carry-over from other donors' samples. Both conserved end residues are part of each CDR3. Each record gives: V gene, J gene, clone size, D gene, CDR3 protein, CDR3 DNA. The D gene is left open where the match is weak. Clone size is not always given. Where it is, it says once, few, many or a class for expanded clones.

V gene: TRBV11-2; J gene: TRBJ2-1; clone size: -; D gene: -; CDR3 protein: CASSLVAGSYNEQFF; CDR3 DNA: TGTGCCAGCAGCTTAGTGGCAGGCTCCTACAATGAGCAGTTCTTC
V gene: TRBV24-1; J gene: TRBJ2-1; clone size: medium-sized; D gene: TRBD2; CDR3 protein: CATSDGLAGVNEQFF; CDR3 DNA: TGTGCCACCAGTGACGGACTAGCGGGAGTAAATGAGCAGTTCTTC
V gene: TRBV29-1; J gene: TRBJ2-2; clone size: many; D gene: TRBD1; CDR3 protein: CSVSPGQGATGELFF; CDR3 DNA: TGCAGCGTTTCCCCGGGACAGGGGGCCACCGGGGAGCTGTTTTTT
V gene: TRBV5-1; J gene: TRBJ1-1; clone size: medium-sized; D gene: TRBD1; CDR3 protein: CASSSTGVGTEAFF; CDR3 DNA: TGCGCCAGCAGCTCTACAGGGGTGGGCACTGAAGCTTTCTTT
V gene: TRBV6-1; J gene: TRBJ2-7; clone size: -; D gene: TRBD2; CDR3 protein: CASKYARLAAYEQYF; CDR3 DNA: TGTGCCAGCAAATACGCTAGACTAGCGGCCTACGAGCAGTACTTC
V gene: TRBV6-1; J gene: TRBJ2-7; clone size: few; D gene: TRBD1; CDR3 protein: CASSWTGIYEQYF; CDR3 DNA: TGTGCCAGCAGTTGGACAGGGATCTACGAGCAGTACTTC
V gene: TRBV20-1; J gene: TRBJ2-1; clone size: -; D gene: TRBD2; CDR3 protein: CSAALLAGLDNEQFF; CDR3 DNA: TGCAGTGCTGCCCTACTAGCGGGTTTAGACAATGAGCAGTTCTTC
V gene: TRBV7-9; J gene: TRBJ2-1; clone size: many; D gene: TRBD2; CDR3 protein: CASSRRPISGRADDEQFF; CDR3 DNA: TGTGCCAGCAGCCGTCGCCCTATTAGCGGGAGGGCCGATGATGAGCAGTTCTTC
V gene: TRBV5-1; J gene: TRBJ2-6; clone size: -; D gene: -; CDR3 protein: CASSLGTGANVLTF; CDR3 DNA: TGCGCCAGCAGCTTGGGAACTGGGGCCAACGTCCTGACTTTC
V gene: TRBV20-1; J gene: TRBJ2-3; clone size: -; D gene: TRBD2; CDR3 protein: CSAKLAGLTDTQYF; CDR3 DNA: TGCAGTGCTAAACTAGCGGGGCTAACAGATACGCAGTATTTT
V gene: TRBV5-1; J gene: TRBJ1-2; clone size: -; D gene: -; CDR3 protein: CASSLEVRPPYGYTF; CDR3 DNA: TGCGCCAGCAGCTTGGAGGTGAGGCCGCCTTATGGCTACACCTTC
V gene: TRBV27; J gene: TRBJ2-3; clone size: many; D gene: -; CDR3 protein: CASSPLTSTDTQYF; CDR3 DNA: TGTGCCAGCAGTCCGTTGACTAGCACAGATACGCAGTATTTT
V gene: TRBV11-2; J gene: TRBJ2-5; clone size: many; D gene: TRBD2; CDR3 protein: CASSSKGLTQETQYF; CDR3 DNA: TGTGCCAGCAGCTCAAAGGGACTAACTCAAGAGACCCAGTACTTC
V gene: TRBV12-3/TRBV12-4; J gene: TRBJ1-2; clone size: many; D gene: -; CDR3 protein: CASSLAGRQYGYTF; CDR3 DNA: TGTGCCAGCAGTTTAGCCGGACGGCAATATGGCTACACCTTC
V gene: TRBV5-1; J gene: TRBJ2-5; clone size: many; D gene: -; CDR3 protein: CASSTAAYQETQYF; CDR3 DNA: TGCGCCAGCAGCACGGCCGCGTACCAAGAGACCCAGTACTTC
V gene: TRBV5-1; J gene: TRBJ1-3; clone size: once; D gene: -; CDR3 protein: CASSLSTGNTIYF; CDR3 DNA: TGCGCCAGCAGCTTGTCCACTGGAAACACCATATATTTT